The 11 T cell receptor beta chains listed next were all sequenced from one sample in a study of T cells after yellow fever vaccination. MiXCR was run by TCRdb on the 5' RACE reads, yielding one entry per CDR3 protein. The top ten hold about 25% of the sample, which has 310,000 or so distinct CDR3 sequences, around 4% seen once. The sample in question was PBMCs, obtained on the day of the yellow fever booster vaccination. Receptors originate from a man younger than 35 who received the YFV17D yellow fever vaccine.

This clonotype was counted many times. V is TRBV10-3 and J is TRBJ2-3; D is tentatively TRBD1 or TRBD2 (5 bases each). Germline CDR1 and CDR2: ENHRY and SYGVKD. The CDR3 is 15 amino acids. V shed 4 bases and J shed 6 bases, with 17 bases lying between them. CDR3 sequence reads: CAISGDGAGGDTQYF. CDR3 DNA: TGTGCCATCAGTGGGGACGGGGCTGGCGGGGATACGCAGTATTTT.

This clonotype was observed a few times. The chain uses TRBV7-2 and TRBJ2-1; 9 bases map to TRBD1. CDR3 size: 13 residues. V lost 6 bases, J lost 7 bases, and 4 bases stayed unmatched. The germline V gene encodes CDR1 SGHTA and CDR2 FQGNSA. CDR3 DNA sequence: TGTGCCAGCAGGGGGACAGGGTCTAATGAGCAGTTCTTC. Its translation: CASRGTGSNEQFF.

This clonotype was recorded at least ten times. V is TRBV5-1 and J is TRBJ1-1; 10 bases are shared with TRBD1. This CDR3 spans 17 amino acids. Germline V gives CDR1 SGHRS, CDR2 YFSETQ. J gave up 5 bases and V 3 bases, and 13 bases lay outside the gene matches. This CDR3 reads CASSSSRDRGSWTEAFF. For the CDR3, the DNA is TGCGCCAGCAGCTCGTCCCGGGACAGGGGAAGTTGGACTGAAGCTTTCTTT.

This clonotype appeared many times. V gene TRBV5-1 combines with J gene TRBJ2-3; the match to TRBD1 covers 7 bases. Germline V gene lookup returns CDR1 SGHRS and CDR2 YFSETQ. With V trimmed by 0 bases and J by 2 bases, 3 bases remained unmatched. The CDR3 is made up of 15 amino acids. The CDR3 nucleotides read TGCGCCAGCAGCTTGGAGGGGGCCCTCACAGATACGCAGTATTTT. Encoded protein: CASSLEGALTDTQYF.

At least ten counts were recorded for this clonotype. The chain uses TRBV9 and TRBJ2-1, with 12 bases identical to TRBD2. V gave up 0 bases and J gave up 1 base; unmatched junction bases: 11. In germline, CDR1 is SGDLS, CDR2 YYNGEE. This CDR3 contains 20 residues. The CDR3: CASSVGRLAGGLRSYNEQFF. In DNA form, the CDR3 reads TGTGCCAGCAGCGTAGGGAGGCTAGCGGGGGGGCTCCGTTCCTACAATGAGCAGTTCTTC.

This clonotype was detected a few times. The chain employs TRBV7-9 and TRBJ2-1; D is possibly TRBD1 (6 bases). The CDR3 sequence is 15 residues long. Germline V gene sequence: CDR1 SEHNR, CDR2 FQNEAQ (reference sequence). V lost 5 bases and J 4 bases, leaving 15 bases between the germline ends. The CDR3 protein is CASSLTRTDYNEQFF. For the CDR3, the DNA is TGTGCCAGCAGCCTTACCAGGACAGATTACAATGAGCAGTTCTTC.

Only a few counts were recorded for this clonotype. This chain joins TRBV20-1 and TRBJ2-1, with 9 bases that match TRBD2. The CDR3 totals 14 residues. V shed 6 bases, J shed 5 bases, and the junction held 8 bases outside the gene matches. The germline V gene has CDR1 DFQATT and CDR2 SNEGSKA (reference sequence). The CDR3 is CSALSGGPNNEQFF. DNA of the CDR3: TGCAGTGCCCTGAGCGGGGGGCCGAACAATGAGCAGTTCTTC.

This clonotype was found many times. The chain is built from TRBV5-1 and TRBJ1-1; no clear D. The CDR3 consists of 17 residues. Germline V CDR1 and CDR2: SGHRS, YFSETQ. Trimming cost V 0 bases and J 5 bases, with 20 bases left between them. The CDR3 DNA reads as TGCGCCAGCAGCTTGGCCCGGCAAGGCGGATCGGGGACTGAAGCTTTCTTT. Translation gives CASSLARQGGSGTEAFF.

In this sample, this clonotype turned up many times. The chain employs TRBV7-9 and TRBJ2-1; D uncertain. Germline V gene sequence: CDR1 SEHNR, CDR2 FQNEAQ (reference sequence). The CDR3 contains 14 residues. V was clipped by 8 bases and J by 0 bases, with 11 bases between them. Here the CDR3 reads CASSQMSSYNEQFF. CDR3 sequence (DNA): TGTGCCAGCTCACAGATGAGCTCCTACAATGAGCAGTTCTTC.

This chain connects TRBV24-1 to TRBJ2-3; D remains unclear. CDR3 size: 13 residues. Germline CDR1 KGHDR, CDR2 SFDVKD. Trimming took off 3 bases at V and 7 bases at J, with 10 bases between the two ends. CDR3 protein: CATSDSVGYTQYF. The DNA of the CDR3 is TGTGCCACCAGTGATAGCGTTGGGTATACGCAGTATTTT.

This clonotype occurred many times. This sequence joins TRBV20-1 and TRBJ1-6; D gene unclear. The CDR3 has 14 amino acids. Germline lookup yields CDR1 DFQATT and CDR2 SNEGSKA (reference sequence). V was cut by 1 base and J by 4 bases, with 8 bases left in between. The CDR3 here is CSARGAGYNSPLHF. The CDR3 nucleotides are TGCAGTGCTAGAGGAGCAGGATATAATTCACCCCTCCACTTT.